These 15 T cell receptor beta chains came from one sample sequenced in a study of quantifying T cell responses using KT2 cells. Study-wide background: TCR alpha and beta constant-region primers primed reverse transcription of RNA.

An oligo carrying a UMI was ligated to the cDNA 3' end. An equimolar mix of RC1.1 and RC1.2 primed the beta chain across TRBC1 and TRBC2. TCRdb independently ran MiXCR on the UMI-ligation and nested PCR reads; one entry per CDR3 protein. Among 25,000 to 40,000 distinct CDR3 sequences listed, about a tenth were seen once. Sequencing input: PBMCs spiked with cells of the T cell clone KT2. Receptors were obtained from a human donor.

This clonotype was counted a few times. This chain links TRBV2 with TRBJ1-2; D is possibly TRBD1 (5 bases). There are 15 residues in the CDR3. Trimming removed 9 bases at V and 3 bases at J, with 20 bases between. Germline CDR1 SNHLY, CDR2 FYNNEI. CDR3 residues: CASRDWGVADYGYTF. CDR3 DNA sequence: TGTGCCAGTCGGGATTGGGGGGTAGCTGACTATGGCTACACCTTC.

Only a few counts were recorded for this clonotype. V gene TRBV4-2 combines with J gene TRBJ2-3; no firm D call. Germline V gene lookup returns CDR1 LGHNA and CDR2 YNFKEQ. The CDR3 has 13 residues. The V end was cut by 4 bases, the J end by 4 bases, with 9 bases between. Here the CDR3 reads CASSPTGADTQYF. CDR3 nucleotides: TGTGCCAGCAGCCCCACTGGGGCAGATACGCAGTATTTT.

The J gene is TRBJ2-7, the V gene TRBV2, with 7 positions matching TRBD2. After removal of 3 bases from V and 1 base from J, the junction contained 6 bases not matched to a gene. The CDR3 length is 15 residues. Germline lookup yields CDR1 SNHLY and CDR2 FYNNEI. The CDR3 region has the DNA TGTGCCAGCAGTGAGAGTTCTAGCGGTTCCTACGAGCAGTACTTC. This translates into CASSESSSGSYEQYF.

The rearrangement uses TRBV6-2 or TRBV6-3 and TRBJ2-3, with a weak D call TRBD1 (6 bases). V was trimmed by 5 bases and J by 2 bases, leaving 11 bases between them. Germline CDR1 is MNHEY and CDR2 is SVGEGT. The length of the CDR3 is 14 residues. In DNA form, the CDR3 reads TGTGCCAGCAGTCTACAGGGCTCCACAGATACGCAGTATTTT. Translation: CASSLQGSTDTQYF.

This clonotype showed up just a few times. CDR3 protein: CASSLGTAGEQYF. CDR3 bases: TGTGCCAGCAGCTTAGGAACGGCTGGGGAGCAGTACTTC. J is TRBJ2-7 and V is TRBV11-2; D is undetermined. There are 13 residues in the CDR3. From germline, CDR1 is SGHAT and CDR2 FQNNGV. V lost 1 base, J lost 7 bases, and 11 bases lay in between.

V usage is TRBV14 and J usage is TRBJ2-2; no clear D. The V end was cut by 5 bases, the J end by 5 bases, with 12 bases between. This CDR3 has 14 amino acids. Germline lookup yields CDR1 SGHDN and CDR2 FVKESK. CDR3 nucleotide sequence: TGTGCCAGCAGCAATATGTTGGTTACCGGGGAGCTGTTTTTT. It specifies CASSNMLVTGELFF.

This clonotype has only a few counts. This CDR3 reads CASSQDRQGGQPQHF. Written as DNA, the CDR3 is TGCGCCAGCAGCCAGGACAGACAGGGAGGTCAGCCCCAGCATTTT. The chain combines TRBV4-1 with TRBJ1-5, with 7 nucleotides matching TRBD1. J gave up 6 bases and V 3 bases, and 8 bases lay outside the gene matches. Germline V gene data show CDR1 as MGHRA and CDR2 as YSYEKL. The CDR3 covers 15 residues.

This clonotype turned up a few times. The V call is TRBV5-1, the J call TRBJ2-3, with D possibly TRBD2 on 6 matching bases. Trimming cost V 2 bases and J 2 bases, with 9 bases left between them. The germline CDR1 and CDR2 sequences are SGHRS and YFSETQ. The length of the CDR3 is 14 residues. The CDR3: CASSLGGFTDTQYF. The CDR3 nucleotides read TGCGCCAGCAGCTTAGGAGGGTTCACAGATACGCAGTATTTT.

The rearrangement links TRBV7-3 to TRBJ2-1; 11 nucleotides align to TRBD2. This CDR3 has 17 amino acids. The trim removed 4 bases at V and 8 bases at J, leaving 13 bases unmatched. The germline V gene encodes CDR1 SGHTA and CDR2 FQGTGA. The CDR3 DNA follows: TGTGCCAGCAGCTCTGAAGGACTAGCGGGCCAAGGGGATGAGCAGTTCTTC. Protein product: CASSSEGLAGQGDEQFF.

This clonotype was picked up a small number of times. The V gene is TRBV6-6, the J gene TRBJ1-5; the match to TRBD1 covers 9 bases. V shed 10 bases, J shed 6 bases, and the junction held 7 bases outside the gene matches. The CDR3 length is 13 residues. The germline V gene has CDR1 MNHNY and CDR2 SVGAGI (reference sequence). The CDR3 is CAIQGAEVQPQHF. The DNA for the CDR3 is TGTGCCATACAGGGGGCTGAGGTTCAGCCCCAGCATTTT.

This clonotype appeared many times. J is TRBJ1-2 and V is TRBV20-1, with D tentatively TRBD1 (6 bases). Per germline, CDR1 DFQATT and CDR2 SNEGSKA (reference sequence). This CDR3 region has 15 residues. Between the trimmed V and J ends, which lost 6 bases and 2 bases, there was a span of 19 bases. The CDR3 DNA is TGCAGTGCAGAGATGGGCCAGGGGCTAAACTATGGCTACACCTTC. Its protein is CSAEMGQGLNYGYTF.

This clonotype was observed a few times. The chain uses TRBV5-1 and TRBJ2-5; TRBD1 is a possible D gene (6 bases). The CDR3 sequence is 13 residues long. V gave up 2 bases and J gave up 5 bases, with 10 bases separating them. The germline V gene encodes CDR1 SGHRS and CDR2 YFSETQ. In DNA form, the CDR3 reads TGCGCCAGCAGCTTAGGACAGAGGGAGACCCAGTACTTC. Translated: CASSLGQRETQYF. Supplemented by reference TRBV5-1 and TRBJ2-5, the full variable domain reads KAGVTQTPRYLIKTRGQQVTLSCSPISGHRSVSWYQQTPGQGLQFLFEYFSETQRNKGNFPGRFSGRQFSNSRSEMNVSTLELGDSALYLCASSLGQRETQYFGPGTRLLVL.

This clonotype has ten or more counts. The CDR3 DNA reads TGCAGTGCCGCAACCCTAGACTGGATATACGAGCAGTACTTC. Its protein is CSAATLDWIYEQYF. The V and J genes are TRBV20-1 and TRBJ2-7, with unresolved D. Germline V CDR1 and CDR2: DFQATT, SNEGSKA (reference sequence). The CDR3 length is 14 residues. The V end lost 6 bases, the J end lost 4 bases, and 19 bases lay between the germline ends.

This clonotype was seen ten or more times. The rearrangement uses TRBV27 and TRBJ2-3; no clear D gene. V lost 5 bases to trimming and J lost 9 bases, with 12 bases between them. Germline-derived CDR1 and CDR2 are MNHEY and SMNVEV (reference sequence). The CDR3 sequence is 12 residues long. CDR3 loop: CASSREIGTQYF. DNA of the CDR3: TGTGCCAGCAGTCGAGAGATCGGGACGCAGTATTTT.

This clonotype was observed a handful of times. The V and J genes are TRBV5-1 and TRBJ1-5; possibly TRBD1 for D (5 bases). The CDR3 covers 16 residues. CDR1 and CDR2 (germline): SGHRS, YFSETQ. The V end was cut by 1 base, the J end by 3 bases, with 14 bases between. CDR3 loop: CASSLFRRVYNQPQHF. The CDR3 DNA sequence: TGCGCCAGCAGCTTGTTCCGCAGGGTATACAATCAGCCCCAGCATTTT.